This T cell receptor beta chain was sequenced for a study of Graves' ophthalmopathy and Graves' hyperthyroidism. Germline CDR1 and CDR2: MNHEY and SMNVEV (reference sequence). V lost 4 bases, J lost 0 bases, and 13 bases lay in between. The CDR3 length is 15 residues. Diagnosis used clinical symptoms, serum thyroxine, TRAb, thyroid ultrasound and orbital computed tomography. Whole-study findings and limits: Between ophthalmopathy and stable hyperthyroidism, a 13-signature model drew a separation with approximately 90% sensitivity and about 80% specificity. Forecasting of ophthalmopathy progression by the model achieved more than 70% sensitivity and 72% to 85% specificity.

This clonotype was detected many times. The antigen is undetermined. The authors amplified TCR beta CDR3 regions, and they did so from RNA transcripts for repertoire sequencing. An initial RT-PCR round employing HTBI primers preceded a second-round multiplex PCR. Each CDR3 protein gets one entry after TCRdb re-called the multiplex PCR reads with MiXCR. The table shows about half a million distinct CDR3 sequences, with 14% occurring only once. Specimen: blood. The chain links TRBV27 to TRBJ2-7, with D possibly being TRBD1 or TRBD2 (5 bases each). This TCR derives from a woman aged 30 to 39 with Graves' ophthalmopathy. For the CDR3, the DNA is TGTGCCAGCAGTTACCGGGACGGCGGCTCCTACGAGCAGTACTTC. Translated, it gives CASSYRDGGSYEQYF.